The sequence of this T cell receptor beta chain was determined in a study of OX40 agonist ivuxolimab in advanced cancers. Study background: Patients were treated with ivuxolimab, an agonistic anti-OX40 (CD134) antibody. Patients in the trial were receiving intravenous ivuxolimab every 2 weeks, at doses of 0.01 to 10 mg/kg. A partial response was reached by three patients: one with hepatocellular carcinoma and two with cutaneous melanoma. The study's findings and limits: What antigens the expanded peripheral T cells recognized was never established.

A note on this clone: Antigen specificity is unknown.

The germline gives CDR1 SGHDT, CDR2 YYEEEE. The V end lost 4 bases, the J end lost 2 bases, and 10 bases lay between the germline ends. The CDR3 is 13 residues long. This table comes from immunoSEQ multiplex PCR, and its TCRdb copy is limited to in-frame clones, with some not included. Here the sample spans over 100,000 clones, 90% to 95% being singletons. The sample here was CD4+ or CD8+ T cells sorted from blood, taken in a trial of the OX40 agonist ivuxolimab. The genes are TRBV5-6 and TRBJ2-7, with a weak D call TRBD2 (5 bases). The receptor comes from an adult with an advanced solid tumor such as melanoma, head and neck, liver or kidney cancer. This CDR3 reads CASSPVGTYEQYF. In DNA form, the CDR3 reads TGTGCCAGCAGCCCTGTCGGGACCTACGAGCAGTACTTC.